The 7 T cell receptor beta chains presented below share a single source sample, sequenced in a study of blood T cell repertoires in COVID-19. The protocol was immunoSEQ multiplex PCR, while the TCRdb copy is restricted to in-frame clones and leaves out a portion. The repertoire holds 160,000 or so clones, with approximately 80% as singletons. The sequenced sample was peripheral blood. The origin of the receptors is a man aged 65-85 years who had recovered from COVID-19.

The CDR3 DNA reads as TGCAGCGCCGAACCCGGGACAGGGAACAATCAGCCCCAGCATTTT. It codes for CSAEPGTGNNQPQHF. The chain links TRBV29-1 to TRBJ1-5; TRBD1 aligns across 9 bases. CDR1 is SQVTM and CDR2 is ANQGSEA in the germline V gene. This CDR3 has 15 residues. Trimming cost V 7 bases and J 3 bases; bases outside gene matches: 10.

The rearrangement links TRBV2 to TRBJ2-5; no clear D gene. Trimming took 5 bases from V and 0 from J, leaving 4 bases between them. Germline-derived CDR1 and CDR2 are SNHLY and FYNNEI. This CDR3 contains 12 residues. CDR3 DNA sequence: TGTGCCAGCAGTTCGGACCAAGAGACCCAGTACTTC. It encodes CASSSDQETQYF. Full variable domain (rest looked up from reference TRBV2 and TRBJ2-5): EPEVTQTPSHQVTQMGQEVILRCVPISNHLYFYWYRQILGQKVEFLVSFYNNEISEKSEIFDDQFSVERPDGSNFTLKIRSTKLEDSAMYFCASSSDQETQYFGPGTRLLVL.

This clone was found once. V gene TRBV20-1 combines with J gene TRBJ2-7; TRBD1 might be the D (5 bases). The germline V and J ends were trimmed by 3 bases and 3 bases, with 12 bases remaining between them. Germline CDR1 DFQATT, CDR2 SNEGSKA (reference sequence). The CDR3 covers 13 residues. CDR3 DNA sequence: TGCAGTGCTAGTAGCAGGGCCGGCTACGAGCAGTACTTC. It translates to CSASSRAGYEQYF.

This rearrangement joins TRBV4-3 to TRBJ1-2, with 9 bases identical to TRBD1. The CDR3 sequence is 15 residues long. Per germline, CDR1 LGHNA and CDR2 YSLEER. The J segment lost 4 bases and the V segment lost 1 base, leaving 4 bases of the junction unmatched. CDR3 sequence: CASSQGLGQGYGYTF. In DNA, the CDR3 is TGCGCCAGCAGCCAAGGTCTGGGACAGGGCTATGGCTACACCTTC.

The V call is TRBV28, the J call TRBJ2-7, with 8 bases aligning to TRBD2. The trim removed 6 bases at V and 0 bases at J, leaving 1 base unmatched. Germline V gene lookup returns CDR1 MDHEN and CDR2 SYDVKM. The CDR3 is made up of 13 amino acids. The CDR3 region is CASRSGSSYEQYF. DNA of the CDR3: TGTGCCAGCAGAAGCGGGAGCTCCTACGAGCAGTACTTC.

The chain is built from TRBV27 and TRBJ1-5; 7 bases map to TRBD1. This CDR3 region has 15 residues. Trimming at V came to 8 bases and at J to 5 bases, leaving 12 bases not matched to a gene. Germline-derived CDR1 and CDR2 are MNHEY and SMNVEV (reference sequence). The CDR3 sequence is CASSHLRDRDQPQHF. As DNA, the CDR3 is TGTGCCAGCTCCCACCTCCGGGACAGAGATCAGCCCCAGCATTTT.

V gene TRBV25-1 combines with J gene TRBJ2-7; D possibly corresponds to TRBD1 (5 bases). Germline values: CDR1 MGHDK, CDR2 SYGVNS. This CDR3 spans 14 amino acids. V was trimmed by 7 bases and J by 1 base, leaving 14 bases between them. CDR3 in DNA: TGTGCCAGCACCCTAAGAGACAGATCCTACGAGCAGTACTTC. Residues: CASTLRDRSYEQYF.